This T cell receptor beta chain is from a study of CD8 T cells in Susac syndrome. Random hexamers served to reverse transcribe about 0.5 to 1 ug RNA. Via MiXCR, TCRdb re-called the immunoSEQ multiplex PCR reads, giving one row per CDR3 protein. The sample includes around 200,000 distinct CDR3 sequences, 85% to 95% of them seen just once. V was shortened by 6 bases and J by 2 bases, with 11 bases between the two germline ends. The CDR3 length is 14 residues. CDR1 is KGHSH, CDR2 LQKENI, per germline. Negative magnetic isolation gave CD8+ and CD4+ cells; FACS enriched CD8+ TEMRA. This TCR was sampled from a human donor with multiple sclerosis. Sequences were obtained from CD4+ T cells from PBMCs. The chain uses TRBV18 and TRBJ1-5, with unresolved D. For the CDR3, the DNA is TGTGCCAGCTCCCGAGAACGGGGCAATCAGCCCCAGCATTTT. This codes for CASSRERGNQPQHF.